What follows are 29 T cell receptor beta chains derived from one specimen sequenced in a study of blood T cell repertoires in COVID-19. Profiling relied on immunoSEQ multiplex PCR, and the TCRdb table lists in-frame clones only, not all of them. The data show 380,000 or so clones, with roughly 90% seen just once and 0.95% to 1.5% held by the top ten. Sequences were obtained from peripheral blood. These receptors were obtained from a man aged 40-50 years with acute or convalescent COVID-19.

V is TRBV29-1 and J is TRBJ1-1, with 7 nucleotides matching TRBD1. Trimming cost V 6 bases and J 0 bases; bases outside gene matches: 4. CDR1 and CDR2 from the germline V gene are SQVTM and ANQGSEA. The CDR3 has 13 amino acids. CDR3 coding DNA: TGCAGCGTCCCGGGACAGATGAACACTGAAGCTTTCTTT. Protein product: CSVPGQMNTEAFF.

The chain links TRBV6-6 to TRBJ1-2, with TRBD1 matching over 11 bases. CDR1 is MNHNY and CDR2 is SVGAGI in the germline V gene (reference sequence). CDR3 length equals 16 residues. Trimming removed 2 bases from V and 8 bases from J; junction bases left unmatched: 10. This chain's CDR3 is CASSYPRTGGVGGYTF. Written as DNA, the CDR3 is TGTGCCAGCAGTTACCCCAGGACAGGGGGCGTGGGGGGCTACACCTTC.

The CDR3 sequence: CASSLDREDTEAFF. CDR3 DNA sequence: TGCGCCAGCAGCTTGGACAGGGAAGACACTGAAGCTTTCTTT. The J gene is TRBJ1-1, the V gene TRBV5-1, with D perhaps matching TRBD1 (6 bases). This CDR3 has 14 amino acids. V dropped 0 bases and J dropped 3 bases, with 9 bases sitting between them. Germline lookup yields CDR1 SGHRS and CDR2 YFSETQ.

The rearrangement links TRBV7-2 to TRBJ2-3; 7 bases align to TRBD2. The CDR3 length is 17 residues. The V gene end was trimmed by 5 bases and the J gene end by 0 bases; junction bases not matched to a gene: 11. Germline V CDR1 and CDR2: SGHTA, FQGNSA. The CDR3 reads CASSEGLPWSSTDTQYF. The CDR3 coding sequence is TGTGCCAGCAGCGAGGGACTACCCTGGTCTAGCACAGATACGCAGTATTTT. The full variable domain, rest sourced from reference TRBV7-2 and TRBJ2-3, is GAGVSQSPSNKVTEKGKDVELRCDPISGHTALYWYRQSLGQGLEFLIYFQGNSAPDKSGLPSDRFSAERTGGSVSTLTIQRTQQEDSAVYLCASSEGLPWSSTDTQYFGPGTRLTVL.

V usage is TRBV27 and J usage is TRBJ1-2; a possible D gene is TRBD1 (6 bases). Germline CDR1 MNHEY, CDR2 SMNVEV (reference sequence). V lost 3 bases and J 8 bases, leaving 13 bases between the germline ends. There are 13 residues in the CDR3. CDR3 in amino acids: CASSFPGAWGYTF. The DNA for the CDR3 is TGTGCCAGCAGTTTTCCAGGGGCTTGGGGCTACACCTTC.

The CDR3: CASSVAGVNSPLHF. In DNA form, the CDR3 reads TGCGCCAGCAGTGTGGCAGGGGTTAATTCACCCCTCCACTTT. V gene TRBV10-1 combines with J gene TRBJ1-6; weak D call: TRBD1 (6 bases). Deletions cut 4 bases from V and 6 bases from J, with 10 bases between. The germline V gene has CDR1 WNHNN and CDR2 SYGVQD (reference sequence). The CDR3 sequence is 14 residues long.

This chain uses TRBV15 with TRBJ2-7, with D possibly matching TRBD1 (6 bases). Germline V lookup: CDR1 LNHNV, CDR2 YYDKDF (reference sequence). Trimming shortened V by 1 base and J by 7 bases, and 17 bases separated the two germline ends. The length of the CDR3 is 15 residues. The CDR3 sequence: CATSRVQGLSGEQYF. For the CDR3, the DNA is TGTGCCACCAGCAGAGTGCAGGGGTTATCGGGGGAGCAGTACTTC. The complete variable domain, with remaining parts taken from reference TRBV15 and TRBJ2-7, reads DAMVIQNPRYQVTQFGKPVTLSCSQTLNHNVMYWYQQKSSQAPKLLFHYYDKDFNNEADTPDNFQSRRPNTSFCFLDIRSPGLGDTAMYLCATSRVQGLSGEQYFGPGTRLTVT.

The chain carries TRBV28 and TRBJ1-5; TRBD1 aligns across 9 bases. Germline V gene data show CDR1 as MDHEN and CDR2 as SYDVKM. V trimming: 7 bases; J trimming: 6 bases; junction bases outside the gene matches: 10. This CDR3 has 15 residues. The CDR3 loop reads CASNPTGGFSQPQHF. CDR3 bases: TGTGCCAGCAACCCTACAGGGGGCTTCTCTCAGCCCCAGCATTTT.

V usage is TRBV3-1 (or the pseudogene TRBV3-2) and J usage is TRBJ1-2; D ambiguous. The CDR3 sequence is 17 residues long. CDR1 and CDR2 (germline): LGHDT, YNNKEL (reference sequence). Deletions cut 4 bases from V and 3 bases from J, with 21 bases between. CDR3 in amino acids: CASSPTATPSVDYGYTF. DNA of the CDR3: TGTGCCAGCAGCCCAACAGCAACCCCTTCTGTGGACTATGGCTACACCTTC.

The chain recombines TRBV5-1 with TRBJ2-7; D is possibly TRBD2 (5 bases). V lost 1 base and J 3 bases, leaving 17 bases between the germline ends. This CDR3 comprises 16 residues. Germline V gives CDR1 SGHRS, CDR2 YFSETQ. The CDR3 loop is CASSLTHQLELYEQYF. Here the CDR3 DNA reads TGCGCCAGCAGCTTGACACACCAACTAGAACTCTACGAGCAGTACTTC.

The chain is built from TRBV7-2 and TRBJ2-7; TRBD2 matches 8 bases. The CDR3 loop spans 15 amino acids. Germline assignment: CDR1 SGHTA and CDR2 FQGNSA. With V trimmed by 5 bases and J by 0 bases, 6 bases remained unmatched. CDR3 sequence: CASSPAGTSSYEQYF. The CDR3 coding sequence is TGTGCCAGCAGCCCCGCCGGGACTAGCTCCTACGAGCAGTACTTC.

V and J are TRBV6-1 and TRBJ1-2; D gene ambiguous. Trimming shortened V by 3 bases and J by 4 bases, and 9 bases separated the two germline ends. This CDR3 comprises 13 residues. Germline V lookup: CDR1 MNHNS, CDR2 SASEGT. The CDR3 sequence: CASSEFKLYGYTF. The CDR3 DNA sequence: TGTGCCAGCAGTGAGTTCAAACTCTATGGCTACACCTTC.

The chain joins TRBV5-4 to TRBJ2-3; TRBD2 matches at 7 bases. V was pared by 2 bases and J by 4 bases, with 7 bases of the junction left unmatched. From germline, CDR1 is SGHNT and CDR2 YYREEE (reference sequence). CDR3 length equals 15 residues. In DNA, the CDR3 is TGTGCCAGCAGCTTCGGCGGGAGATTGTCAGATACGCAGTATTTT. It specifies CASSFGGRLSDTQYF. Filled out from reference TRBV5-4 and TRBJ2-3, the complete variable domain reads ETGVTQSPTHLIKTRGQQVTLRCSSQSGHNTVSWYQQALGQGPQFIFQYYREEENGRGNFPPRFSGLQFPNYSSELNVNALELDDSALYLCASSFGGRLSDTQYFGPGTRLTVL.

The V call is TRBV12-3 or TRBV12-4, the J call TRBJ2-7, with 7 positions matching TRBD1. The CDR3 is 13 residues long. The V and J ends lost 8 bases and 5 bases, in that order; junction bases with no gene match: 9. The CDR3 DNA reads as TGTGCCAGCGGAGCCAGGACAGGCGACGAGCAGTACTTC. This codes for CASGARTGDEQYF.

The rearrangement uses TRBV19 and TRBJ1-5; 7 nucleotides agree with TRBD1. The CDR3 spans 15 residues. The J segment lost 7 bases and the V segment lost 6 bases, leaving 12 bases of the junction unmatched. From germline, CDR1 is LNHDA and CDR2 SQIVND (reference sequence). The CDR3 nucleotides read TGTGCCAGTAGGCCTAATGACAGGGAGCGGCAGCCCCAGCATTTT. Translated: CASRPNDRERQPQHF. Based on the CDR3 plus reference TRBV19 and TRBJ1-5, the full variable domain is DGGITQSPKYLFRKEGQNVTLSCEQNLNHDAMYWYRQDPGQGLRLIYYSQIVNDFQKGDIAEGYSVSREKKESFPLTVTSAQKNPTAFYLCASRPNDRERQPQHFGDGTRLSIL.

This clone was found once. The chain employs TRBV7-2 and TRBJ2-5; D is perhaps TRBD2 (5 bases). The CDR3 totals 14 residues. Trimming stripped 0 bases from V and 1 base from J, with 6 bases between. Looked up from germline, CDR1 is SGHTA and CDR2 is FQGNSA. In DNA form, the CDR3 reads TGTGCCAGCAGCTTAGCCGGGATCCAAGAGACCCAGTACTTC. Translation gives CASSLAGIQETQYF.

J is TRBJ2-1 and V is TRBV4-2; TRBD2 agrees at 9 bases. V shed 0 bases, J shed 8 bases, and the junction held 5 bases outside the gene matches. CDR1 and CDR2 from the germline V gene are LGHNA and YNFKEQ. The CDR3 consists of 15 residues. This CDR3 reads CASSQDLAGADEQFF. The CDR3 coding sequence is TGTGCCAGCAGCCAAGACTTAGCGGGAGCAGATGAGCAGTTCTTC.

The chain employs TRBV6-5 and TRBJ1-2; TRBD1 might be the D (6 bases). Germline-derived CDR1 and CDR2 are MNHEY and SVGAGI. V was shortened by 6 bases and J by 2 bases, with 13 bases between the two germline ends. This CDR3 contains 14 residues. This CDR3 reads CASSQQGSNYGYTF. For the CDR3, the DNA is TGTGCCAGCAGCCAACAGGGATCCAACTATGGCTACACCTTC.

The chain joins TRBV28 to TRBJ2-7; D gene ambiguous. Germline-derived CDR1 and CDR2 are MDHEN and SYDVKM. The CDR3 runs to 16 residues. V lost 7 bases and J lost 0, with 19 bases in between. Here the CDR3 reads CASNQLTGSSSYEQYF. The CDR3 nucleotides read TGTGCCAGCAACCAGCTAACCGGGTCTAGCTCCTACGAGCAGTACTTC.

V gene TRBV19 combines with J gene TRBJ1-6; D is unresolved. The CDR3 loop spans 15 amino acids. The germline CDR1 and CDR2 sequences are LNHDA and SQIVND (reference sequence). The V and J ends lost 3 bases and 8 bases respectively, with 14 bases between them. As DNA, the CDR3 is TGTGCCAGTAGTATTAAGAGGGAAGTGTATTCACCCCTCCACTTT. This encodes CASSIKREVYSPLHF.

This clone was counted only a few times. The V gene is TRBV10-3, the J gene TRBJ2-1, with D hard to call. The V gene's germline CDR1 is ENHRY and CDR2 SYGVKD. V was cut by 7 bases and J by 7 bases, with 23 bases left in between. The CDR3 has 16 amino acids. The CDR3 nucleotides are TGTGCCATCACCCCCTCGGTCGAGCCTCAGGTGAATGAGCAGTTCTTC. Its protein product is CAITPSVEPQVNEQFF.

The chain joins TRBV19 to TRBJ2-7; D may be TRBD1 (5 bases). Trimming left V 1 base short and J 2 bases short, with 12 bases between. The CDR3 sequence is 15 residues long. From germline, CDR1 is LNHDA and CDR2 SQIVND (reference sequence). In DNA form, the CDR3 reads TGTGCCAGTAGTATAGTTTCCGGACAAACCTACGAGCAGTACTTC. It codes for CASSIVSGQTYEQYF.

The CDR3, as DNA: TGCGCCAGCAGCCGACGTTTTTTAGGACAGGGGACCGGGGAGCTGTTTTTT. Protein: CASSRRFLGQGTGELFF. The gene calls are TRBV5-1 and TRBJ2-2, with 9 bases lining up with TRBD1. This CDR3 comprises 17 residues. The V segment lost 4 bases and the J segment 5 bases; nucleotides outside the gene matches: 12. The germline V gene encodes CDR1 SGHRS and CDR2 YFSETQ.

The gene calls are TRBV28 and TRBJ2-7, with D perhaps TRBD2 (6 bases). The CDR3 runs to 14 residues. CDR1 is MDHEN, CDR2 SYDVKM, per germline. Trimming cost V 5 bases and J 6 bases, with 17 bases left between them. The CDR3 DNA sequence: TGTGCCAGCAGTCAAGGGACTGTGCCTGGCGAGCAGTACTTC. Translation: CASSQGTVPGEQYF.

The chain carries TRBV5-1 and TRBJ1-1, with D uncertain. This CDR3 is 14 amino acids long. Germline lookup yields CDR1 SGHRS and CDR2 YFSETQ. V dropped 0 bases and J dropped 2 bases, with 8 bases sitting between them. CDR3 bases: TGCGCCAGCAGCTTGGATGGGCGCAACACTGAAGCTTTCTTT. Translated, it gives CASSLDGRNTEAFF.

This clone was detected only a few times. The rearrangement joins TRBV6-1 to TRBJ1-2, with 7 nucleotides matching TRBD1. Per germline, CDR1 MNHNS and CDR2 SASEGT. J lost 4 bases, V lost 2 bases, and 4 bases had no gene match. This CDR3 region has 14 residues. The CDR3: CASSERGRSYGYTF. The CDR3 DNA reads TGTGCCAGCAGTGAAAGGGGGCGTAGCTATGGCTACACCTTC.

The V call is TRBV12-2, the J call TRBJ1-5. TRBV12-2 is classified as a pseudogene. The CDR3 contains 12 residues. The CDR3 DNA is TGTGCAAGTCGCCTCAAGCTTCAGCCCCAGCATTTT. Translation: CASRLKLQPQHF.

The chain's CDR3 is CASSQLQGADTQYF. The CDR3, as DNA: TGCGCCAGCAGCCAATTGCAGGGGGCAGATACGCAGTATTTT. V usage is TRBV4-1 and J usage is TRBJ2-3; 7 bases are shared with TRBD1. CDR3 size: 14 residues. Germline V CDR1 and CDR2: MGHRA, YSYEKL. V trimming: 2 bases; J trimming: 4 bases; junction bases outside the gene matches: 3.

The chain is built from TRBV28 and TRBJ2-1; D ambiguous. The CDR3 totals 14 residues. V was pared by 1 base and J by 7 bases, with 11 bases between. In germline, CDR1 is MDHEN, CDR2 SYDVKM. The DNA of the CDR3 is TGTGCCAGCAGTTTATCAGTAGGAGAGAATGAGCAGTTCTTC. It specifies CASSLSVGENEQFF.